The next 3 T cell receptor beta chains were all read from a single sample in a study of cytomegalovirus exposure and HLA in healthy donors. The PCR was carried out with 60 Vbeta primers and 13 Jbeta primers. The data were produced by immunoSEQ multiplex PCR, yet TCRdb's version contains in-frame clones alone and is incomplete. The table lists over 150,000 clones, 80% of them singletons. The sequencing sample was made of PBMCs. These receptors all come from a man aged 30 to 45 in good health and CMV-seronegative.

V and J are TRBV5-4 and TRBJ2-5; 9 bases match TRBD2. The CDR3 loop spans 15 amino acids. Germline V gene data show CDR1 as SGHNT and CDR2 as YYREEE (reference sequence). The junction had 3 bases not matched to a gene; V was cut back by 2 bases and J by 1 base. CDR3 in amino acids: CASSLSGGFQETQYF. The CDR3 DNA follows: TGTGCCAGCAGCTTAAGCGGGGGGTTCCAAGAGACCCAGTACTTC.

The genes are TRBV10-2 and TRBJ2-7, with D perhaps TRBD1 (5 bases). CDR1 and CDR2 (germline): WSHSY, SAAADI. V lost 7 bases and J lost 0, with 10 bases in between. The CDR3 loop spans 13 amino acids. The CDR3 sequence is CASTTVTSYEQYF. CDR3 DNA sequence: TGCGCCAGCACGACAGTTACCTCCTACGAGCAGTACTTC.

The V and J genes are TRBV10-2 and TRBJ2-1, with 10 bases lining up with TRBD2. This CDR3 spans 15 amino acids. Trimming at V came to 4 bases and at J to 4 bases, leaving 4 bases not matched to a gene. Germline V lookup: CDR1 WSHSY, CDR2 SAAADI. CDR3 DNA: TGCGCCAGCAGTGGGCCTAGCGGGAGATACAATGAGCAGTTCTTC. This codes for CASSGPSGRYNEQFF.